The TCR beta chain under discussion was sequenced for a study of blood T cell repertoires in COVID-19. Study overall: T cells, B-cell-depleted T cells, or PBMCs supplied cDNA or gDNA.

The CDR3 loop spans 13 amino acids. Germline V CDR1 and CDR2: GTSNPN, SVGIG (reference sequence). The table came from immunoSEQ multiplex PCR; TCRdb's copy has only in-frame clones and leaves some out. The sample has around 160,000 clones; approximately 78% are singletons. The chain has TRBV30 and TRBJ1-1, with 8 positions matching TRBD1. This TCR was recovered from a human donor in a cohort sampled during active COVID-19. The sequenced material came from peripheral blood. CDR3 sequence: CAHGRGRPAEAFF. In nucleotides, the CDR3 is TGTGCTCATGGCAGGGGGCGTCCGGCTGAAGCTTTCTTT.